One T cell receptor (beta chain) is described in this entry. Its antigen is unknown. Looked up from germline, CDR1 is DFQATT and CDR2 is SNEGSKA (reference sequence). V was pared by 6 bases and J by 2 bases, with 10 bases of the junction left unmatched. This CDR3 region has 16 residues. This record belongs to a study of blood T cells in healthy people across ages. Study observations and caveats: Calculation of diversity from one million T cells yielded estimates considered to be underestimates. Fewer expanded clones and more diversity marked long-lived versus aged donors. Conclusively comparing naive with antigen-experienced cells was impossible with unsorted PBMCs.

Primers used in a second PCR of roughly 6 to 11 cycles were a sample-barcoded 5' primer and a J-beta primer mix. The template-switch adaptor was a 5' adaptor with 12 random nucleotides. It tagged each cDNA molecule. MiXCR, run by TCRdb on the 5' RACE reads, gives a single entry per CDR3 protein. Of about 1.6 million distinct CDR3 sequences listed, roughly 32% are singletons. Input material: blood. The origin of this receptor is a woman aged 25-40 years in good health. The chain is built from TRBV20-1 and TRBJ2-3; TRBD1 matches 11 bases. The CDR3 DNA reads as TGCAGTGCCTCCGGACAGGGGGCATTACACACAGATACGCAGTATTTT. Protein sequence: CSASGQGALHTDTQYF.